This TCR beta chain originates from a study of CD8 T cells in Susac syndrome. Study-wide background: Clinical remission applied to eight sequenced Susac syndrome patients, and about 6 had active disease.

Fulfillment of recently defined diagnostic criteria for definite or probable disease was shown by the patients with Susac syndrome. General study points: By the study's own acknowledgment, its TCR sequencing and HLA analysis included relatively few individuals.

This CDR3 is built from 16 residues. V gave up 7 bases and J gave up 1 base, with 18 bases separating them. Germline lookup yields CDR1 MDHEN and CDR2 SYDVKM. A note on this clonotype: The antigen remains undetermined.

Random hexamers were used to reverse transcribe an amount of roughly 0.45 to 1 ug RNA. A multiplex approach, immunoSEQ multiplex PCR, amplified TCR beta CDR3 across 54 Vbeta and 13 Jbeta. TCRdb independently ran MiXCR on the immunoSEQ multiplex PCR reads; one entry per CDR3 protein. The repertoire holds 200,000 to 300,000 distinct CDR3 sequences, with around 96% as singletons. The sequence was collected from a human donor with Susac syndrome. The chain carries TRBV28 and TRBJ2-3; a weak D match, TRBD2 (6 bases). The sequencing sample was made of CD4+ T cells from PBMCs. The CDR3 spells CASIPEAGRGTDTQYF. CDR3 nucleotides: TGTGCCAGCATCCCCGAGGCGGGACGGGGCACAGATACGCAGTATTTT.